These 15 T cell receptor beta chains were sequenced from one sample in a study of PD-1 blockade in classical Hodgkin lymphoma (TCRdb year 2020). What the time point label conveys for this sample: cycle 1 day 1 (C1D1), immediately before nivolumab initiation. Every trial patient had relapsed after autologous stem cell transplantation, and cohorts A, B and C differed in prior brentuximab vedotin exposure. Using a Miltenyi CD8+ T cell isolation kit, CD8+ T cells were purified from thawed PBMCs through magnetic negative selection. Library preparation used the immunoSEQ multiplex PCR assay. TCRdb provides this immuneACCESS table in a form limited to in-frame rearrangements. Some clones are lacking; in checked studies, under half of them reflect an unresolved V gene, and why the rest are absent is not known. This sample gives over 9,000 clones in total; roughly 84% of them show up just once. Of the sample, 38% is held by the ten largest clones.

The source material was CD8+ T cells from blood, sampled at baseline. These TCRs come from a human donor with classical Hodgkin lymphoma.

This chain links TRBV28 with TRBJ2-5; perhaps D is TRBD1 or TRBD2 (5 bases each). This CDR3 has 15 residues. V was pared by 6 bases and J by 2 bases, with 16 bases between. Germline CDR1 MDHEN, CDR2 SYDVKM. CDR3 sequence: CASRYAGTGQETQYF. The CDR3 DNA sequence: TGTGCCAGCAGATACGCAGGGACCGGTCAAGAGACCCAGTACTTC.

The chain recombines TRBV14 with TRBJ2-7, with TRBD2 matching over 11 bases. The V gene's germline CDR1 is SGHDN and CDR2 FVKESK. After removal of 1 base from V and 3 bases from J, the junction contained 11 bases not matched to a gene. This CDR3 is 18 amino acids long. The CDR3 region is CASSQGSGLAVSYYEQYF. In DNA form, the CDR3 reads TGTGCCAGCAGCCAAGGCTCGGGACTAGCGGTAAGCTACTACGAGCAGTACTTC.

The V gene is TRBV30, the J gene TRBJ2-7; 7 positions match TRBD2. Germline V gives CDR1 GTSNPN, CDR2 SVGIG (reference sequence). CDR3 length: 13 amino acids. The junction had 9 bases not matched to a gene; V was cut back by 4 bases and J by 6 bases. The CDR3 loop is CAWNRVAGSEQYF. For the CDR3, the DNA is TGTGCCTGGAACCGGGTAGCGGGCTCCGAGCAGTACTTC.

The chain combines TRBV27 with TRBJ1-1; D is perhaps TRBD1 (5 bases). Germline CDR1 and CDR2: MNHEY and SMNVEV (reference sequence). The V end lost 0 bases, the J end lost 0 bases, and 14 bases lay between the germline ends. This CDR3 spans 17 amino acids. CDR3 nucleotides: TGTGCCAGCAGTTTATCTAGTGGGGCAGACATGAACACTGAAGCTTTCTTT. As protein: CASSLSSGADMNTEAFF.

The CDR3 sequence is CASSYEGDTIYF. In nucleotides, the CDR3 is TGTGCCAGCAGCTACGAGGGGGACACCATATATTTT. The chain has TRBV6-6 and TRBJ1-3; the D gene is possibly TRBD1 (6 bases). The CDR3 is made up of 12 amino acids. Trimming cost V 6 bases and J 8 bases, with 11 bases left between them. Per the germline V gene, CDR1 is MNHNY and CDR2 is SVGAGI (reference sequence).

The gene calls are TRBV5-4 and TRBJ1-2; the D is unclear. V was cut by 1 base and J by 7 bases, with 8 bases left in between. This CDR3 comprises 12 residues. CDR1 and CDR2 from the germline V gene are SGHNT and YYREEE (reference sequence). CDR3 sequence: CASSLKWVGYTF. CDR3 nucleotide sequence: TGTGCCAGCAGCTTGAAGTGGGTTGGCTACACCTTC.

The table lists this clone with a few counts. The gene calls are TRBV4-1 and TRBJ1-5; 7 nucleotides line up with TRBD1. The CDR3 is 16 amino acids. Germline V gene sequence: CDR1 MGHRA, CDR2 YSYEKL. V lost 5 bases and J lost 4; bases outside the gene matches: 11. CDR3 sequence (DNA): TGCGCCAGCAGCTTACTACTCGACAGGGATAATCAGCCCCAGCATTTT. It yields the protein CASSLLLDRDNQPQHF.

The chain combines TRBV4-2 with TRBJ2-3, with 8 bases aligning to TRBD1. The J segment lost 3 bases and the V segment lost 2 bases, leaving 7 bases of the junction unmatched. Germline CDR1 reads LGHNA; CDR2 reads YNFKEQ. This CDR3 has 16 amino acids. The CDR3 sequence: CASSQPDRERTDTQYF. CDR3 sequence (DNA): TGTGCCAGCAGCCAACCGGACAGGGAACGGACAGATACGCAGTATTTT.

This clone was picked up one time. V is TRBV6-5 and J is TRBJ2-7; TRBD1 matches at 8 bases. With 1 base clipped from V and 3 bases from J, the junction kept 2 bases outside the gene matches. CDR3 size: 14 residues. Germline-derived CDR1 and CDR2 are MNHEY and SVGAGI. This chain's CDR3 is CASSYLDRVYEQYF. The CDR3 coding sequence is TGTGCCAGCAGTTACTTGGACAGGGTCTACGAGCAGTACTTC.

This sequence joins TRBV5-5 and TRBJ1-2, with a possible D match to TRBD1 (5 bases). Germline values: CDR1 SGHKS, CDR2 YYEKEE (reference sequence). The CDR3 covers 17 residues. The V gene lost 5 bases and the J gene lost 7 bases, with 27 bases spanning the gap. The CDR3 region is CASRGEGMGKGLFGYTF. CDR3 DNA: TGTGCCAGCAGGGGTGAGGGGATGGGGAAGGGGCTCTTTGGCTACACCTTC.

V is TRBV7-9 and J is TRBJ2-7; D might be TRBD1 (5 bases). The V and J ends lost 2 bases and 2 bases respectively, with 10 bases between them. This CDR3 is 14 amino acids long. CDR1 is SEHNR and CDR2 is FQNEAQ in the germline V gene (reference sequence). The DNA of the CDR3 is TGTGCCAGCAGCTTACCCGACAGCACCTACGAGCAGTACTTC. It codes for CASSLPDSTYEQYF.

V gene TRBV12-5 combines with J gene TRBJ1-5; D perhaps matches TRBD1 (6 bases). CDR3 size: 16 residues. CDR1 and CDR2 from the germline V gene are LGHNT and FRNRAP. The CDR3 DNA sequence: TGTGACCAGAAGGACAGACCGTGCTATAGCAATCAGCCCCAGCATTTT. Translating gives CDQKDRPCYSNQPQHF. The entire variable domain, with the rest obtained from reference TRBV12-5 and TRBJ1-5, is as follows: DARVTQTPRHKVTEMGQEVTMRCQPILGHNTVFWYRQTMMQGLELLAYFRNRAPLDDSGMPKDRFSAEMPDATLATLKIQPSEPRDSAVYFCDQKDRPCYSNQPQHFGDGTRLSIL.

The chain links TRBV7-9 to TRBJ1-2, with D perhaps matching TRBD1 (5 bases). Germline CDR1 SEHNR, CDR2 FQNEAQ (reference sequence). The CDR3 totals 14 residues. V was trimmed by 0 bases and J by 7 bases, leaving 12 bases between them. The CDR3 DNA sequence: TGTGCCAGCAGCTTAGCTATCAGGGAAGGTGGCTACACCTTC. This translates into CASSLAIREGGYTF.

V usage is TRBV5-1 and J usage is TRBJ2-2; D is perhaps TRBD1 (5 bases). The ends were cut back, 0 bases at V and 3 bases at J, with 12 bases in the middle. CDR3 size: 16 residues. Germline V gene data show CDR1 as SGHRS and CDR2 as YFSETQ. The DNA for the CDR3 is TGCGCCAGCAGCTTGGTGACAGTTCAGGACACCGGGGAGCTGTTTTTT. The encoded protein is CASSLVTVQDTGELFF.

The gene calls are TRBV19 and TRBJ2-7; 10 bases are shared with TRBD2. With 3 bases clipped from V and 3 bases from J, the junction kept 5 bases outside the gene matches. Germline-derived CDR1 and CDR2 are LNHDA and SQIVND (reference sequence). This CDR3 has 15 residues. In nucleotides, the CDR3 is TGTGCCAGTAGTATGGCAACTAGCGGGATCTACGAGCAGTACTTC. Translation: CASSMATSGIYEQYF. Full variable domain (rest looked up from reference TRBV19 and TRBJ2-7): DGGITQSPKYLFRKEGQNVTLSCEQNLNHDAMYWYRQDPGQGLRLIYYSQIVNDFQKGDIAEGYSVSREKKESFPLTVTSAQKNPTAFYLCASSMATSGIYEQYFGPGTRLTVT.